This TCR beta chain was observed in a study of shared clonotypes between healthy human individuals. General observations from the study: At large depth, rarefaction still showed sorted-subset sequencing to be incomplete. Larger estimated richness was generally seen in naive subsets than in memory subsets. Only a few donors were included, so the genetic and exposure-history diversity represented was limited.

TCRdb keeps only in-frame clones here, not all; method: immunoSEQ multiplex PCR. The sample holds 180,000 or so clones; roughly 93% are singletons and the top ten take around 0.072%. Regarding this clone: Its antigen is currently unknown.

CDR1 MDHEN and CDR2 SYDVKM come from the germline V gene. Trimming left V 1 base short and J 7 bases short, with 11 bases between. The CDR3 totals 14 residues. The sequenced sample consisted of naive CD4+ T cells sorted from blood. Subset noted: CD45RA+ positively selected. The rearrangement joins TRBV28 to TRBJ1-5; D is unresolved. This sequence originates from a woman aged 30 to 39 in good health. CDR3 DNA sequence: TGTGCCAGCAGTTTATTTGGGCTGTGGCAGCCCCAGCATTTT. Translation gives CASSLFGLWQPQHF.